The next 10 T cell receptor beta chains were all read from a single sample in a study of cytomegalovirus exposure and HLA in healthy donors. Both 60 Vbeta primers and 13 Jbeta primers went into the PCR. Sequencing was performed with immunoSEQ multiplex PCR; in TCRdb, only in-frame clones are kept and a portion is missing. Among some 120,000 clones listed, around 75% were seen once. Input material: PBMCs. The origin of the receptors is a woman younger than 30 in good health and CMV-seronegative.

The chain employs TRBV5-5 and TRBJ2-2; the D gene is possibly TRBD1 (5 bases). The CDR3 contains 16 residues. Germline V gives CDR1 SGHKS, CDR2 YYEKEE (reference sequence). Trimming removed 2 bases from V and 0 bases from J, with 11 bases in between. The CDR3 DNA sequence: TGTGCCAGCAGCTTAAGCCCAGGGACGAACACCGGGGAGCTGTTTTTT. Translated, it gives CASSLSPGTNTGELFF.

This sequence joins TRBV29-1 and TRBJ1-1; D gene ambiguous. Trimming took off 4 bases at V and 5 bases at J, with 14 bases between the two ends. CDR3 size: 13 residues. Germline V lookup: CDR1 SQVTM, CDR2 ANQGSEA. The CDR3 is CSVGFAGRTEAFF. In DNA form, the CDR3 reads TGCAGCGTTGGTTTCGCGGGCCGGACTGAAGCTTTCTTT.

The chain has TRBV5-1 and TRBJ2-5, with 8 bases aligning to TRBD2. The germline CDR1 and CDR2 sequences are SGHRS and YFSETQ. V shed 4 bases and J 2 bases; nucleotides not matched to a gene: 4. The length of the CDR3 is 14 residues. The CDR3 loop reads CASSPGLGQETQYF. In DNA, the CDR3 is TGCGCCAGCAGCCCGGGACTAGGACAAGAGACCCAGTACTTC.

The chain joins TRBV10-3 to TRBJ1-6, with unresolved D. CDR3 length: 17 amino acids. V was clipped by 0 bases and J by 5 bases, with 14 bases between them. Germline CDR1 and CDR2: ENHRY and SYGVKD. For the CDR3, the DNA is TGTGCCATCAGTGAGTCGATCGCCACATCGAATAATTCACCCCTCCACTTT. Encoded protein: CAISESIATSNNSPLHF.

The chain carries TRBV7-9 and TRBJ1-1; 11 bases line up with TRBD1. Germline V gene data show CDR1 as SEHNR and CDR2 as FQNEAQ (reference sequence). The CDR3 is 18 residues long. The trim removed 4 bases at V and 5 bases at J, leaving 15 bases unmatched. The DNA of the CDR3 is TGTGCCAGCAGCTCAGGGAGGACAGGGGGCGCAATGGAGACTGAAGCTTTCTTT. Its protein product is CASSSGRTGGAMETEAFF. Full variable domain (missing parts from reference TRBV7-9 and TRBJ1-1): DTGVSQNPRHKITKRGQNVTFRCDPISEHNRLYWYRQTLGQGPEFLTYFQNEAQLEKSRLLSDRFSAERPKGSFSTLEIQRTEQGDSAMYLCASSSGRTGGAMETEAFFGQGTRLTVV.

This chain joins TRBV29-1 and TRBJ2-7; 10 nucleotides align to TRBD1. Germline values: CDR1 SQVTM, CDR2 ANQGSEA. The CDR3 is 13 residues long. The ends lost 3 bases at V and 4 bases at J; junction bases unmatched: 3. The CDR3 protein is CSVEDRGRYEQYF. CDR3 nucleotides: TGCAGCGTTGAGGACAGGGGGAGGTACGAGCAGTACTTC.

This chain joins TRBV5-1 and TRBJ1-1; possible D gene TRBD1, 6 bases. In germline, CDR1 is SGHRS, CDR2 YFSETQ. There are 14 residues in the CDR3. Trimming took 0 bases from V and 5 from J, leaving 11 bases between them. The CDR3 spells CASSLVRGGTEAFF. The CDR3 region has the DNA TGCGCCAGCAGCTTGGTCAGGGGAGGGACTGAAGCTTTCTTT.

The chain carries TRBV4-1 and TRBJ2-7, with D hard to call. CDR1 and CDR2 from the germline V gene are MGHRA and YSYEKL. The ends were cut back, 5 bases at V and 3 bases at J, with 11 bases in the middle. The CDR3 length is 13 residues. The CDR3 loop is CASSGTAGYEQYF. The CDR3 bases are TGCGCCAGCAGCGGCACAGCCGGCTACGAGCAGTACTTC.

The chain joins TRBV19 to TRBJ1-1; 7 nucleotides line up with TRBD1. Trimming removed 5 bases from V and 5 bases from J; junction bases left unmatched: 5. This CDR3 contains 13 residues. The V gene's germline CDR1 is LNHDA and CDR2 SQIVND (reference sequence). CDR3 region: CASSSLRGTEAFF. CDR3 coding DNA: TGTGCCAGTAGTTCCCTCAGGGGGACTGAAGCTTTCTTT.

The chain is built from TRBV28 and TRBJ1-6; 7 bases are shared with TRBD1. With 5 bases clipped from V and 7 bases from J, the junction kept 8 bases outside the gene matches. Germline CDR1 MDHEN, CDR2 SYDVKM. CDR3 length: 15 residues. CDR3 protein: CASSKTTGTNSPLHF. The CDR3 DNA follows: TGTGCCAGCAGTAAAACGACAGGGACAAATTCACCCCTCCACTTT.